Listed below are T cell receptor beta chains from one sample, sequenced in a study of blood T cell repertoires in COVID-19. Produced via immunoSEQ multiplex PCR; TCRdb's table is partial and in-frame only. The sample includes around 400,000 clones, around 87% of them seen just once. Sequencing was performed on peripheral blood. Every receptor here comes from a woman aged 25 to 45 with COVID-19, enrolled during active disease. Both conserved end residues are part of each CDR3. D genes are given only for firm matches. Clone sizes are given selectively: once, few, many, or a class where the clone is expanded.

cdr3_aa: CASSYAGEAYEQYF; cdr3_nt: TGTGCCAGCAGTTACGCCGGGGAAGCCTACGAGCAGTACTTC; j_call: TRBJ2-7; v_call: TRBV6-5; d_call: NA; clone_size: NA
cdr3_aa: CASSSGVYIQYF; cdr3_nt: TGTGCCAGCAGCTCCGGAGTGTACATTCAGTACTTC; j_call: TRBJ2-4; v_call: TRBV11-2; d_call: NA; clone_size: NA
cdr3_aa: CASSLQGYGYTF; cdr3_nt: TGTGCCAGCAGTTTACAGGGTTATGGCTACACCTTC; j_call: TRBJ1-2; v_call: TRBV12-3/TRBV12-4; d_call: NA; clone_size: once
cdr3_aa: CSASFGGEDTQYF; cdr3_nt: TGCAGTGCTAGTTTTGGCGGCGAGGATACGCAGTATTTT; j_call: TRBJ2-3; v_call: TRBV20-1; d_call: NA; clone_size: NA
cdr3_aa: CASSLAWDRGTYEQYF; cdr3_nt: TGCGCCAGCAGCTTGGCCTGGGACAGGGGGACCTACGAGCAGTACTTC; j_call: TRBJ2-7; v_call: TRBV5-1; d_call: TRBD1; clone_size: NA
cdr3_aa: CASRYRVLYEQYF; cdr3_nt: TGTGCCAGCAGATACAGGGTACTCTACGAGCAGTACTTC; j_call: TRBJ2-7; v_call: TRBV28; d_call: NA; clone_size: NA
cdr3_aa: CASSPGLAGFEQYF; cdr3_nt: TGTGCCAGCAGCCCGGGACTAGCGGGATTCGAGCAGTACTTC; j_call: TRBJ2-7; v_call: TRBV3-1/TRBV3-2; d_call: TRBD2; clone_size: NA
cdr3_aa: CASSQRQGAPSGANVLTF; cdr3_nt: TGTGCCAGTAGTCAACGACAGGGGGCCCCCTCTGGGGCCAACGTCCTGACTTTC; j_call: TRBJ2-6; v_call: TRBV19; d_call: TRBD1; clone_size: NA
cdr3_aa: CSVNSGRNYEQYF; cdr3_nt: TGCAGCGTTAATAGCGGGAGGAACTACGAGCAGTACTTC; j_call: TRBJ2-7; v_call: TRBV29-1; d_call: TRBD2; clone_size: few
cdr3_aa: CASSNQMSYEQYF; cdr3_nt: TGTGCCAGCAGCAATCAGATGTCCTACGAGCAGTACTTC; j_call: TRBJ2-7; v_call: TRBV21-1; d_call: NA; clone_size: NA
cdr3_aa: CSVLGLNEQFF; cdr3_nt: TGCAGCGTTTTGGGACTAAATGAGCAGTTCTTC; j_call: TRBJ2-1; v_call: TRBV29-1; d_call: TRBD2; clone_size: NA
cdr3_aa: CASKLLDSYEQYF; cdr3_nt: TGTGCCAGCAAGTTACTAGACTCCTACGAGCAGTACTTC; j_call: TRBJ2-7; v_call: TRBV12-3/TRBV12-4; d_call: NA; clone_size: NA
cdr3_aa: CATSRSRGGGTDTQYF; cdr3_nt: TGTGCCACCAGCAGATCGCGGGGAGGTGGGACAGATACGCAGTATTTT; j_call: TRBJ2-3; v_call: TRBV15; d_call: NA; clone_size: NA
cdr3_aa: CASSQRLQGNDEQFF; cdr3_nt: TGTGCCAGCAGCCAACGATTACAGGGGAACGATGAGCAGTTCTTC; j_call: TRBJ2-1; v_call: TRBV7-2; d_call: TRBD1; clone_size: NA
cdr3_aa: CASSLNRGDYGYTF; cdr3_nt: TGTGCCAGCAGCCTAAACAGGGGTGACTATGGCTACACCTTC; j_call: TRBJ1-2; v_call: TRBV2; d_call: TRBD1; clone_size: NA
cdr3_aa: CASNPPGQFNQPQHF; cdr3_nt: TGTGCCAGCAATCCACCGGGACAATTCAATCAGCCCCAGCATTTT; j_call: TRBJ1-5; v_call: TRBV6-5; d_call: NA; clone_size: NA
cdr3_aa: CASSVEAGPFSIVQYF; cdr3_nt: TGTGCCAGCAGCGTAGAAGCAGGGCCCTTTTCTATTGTTCAGTACTTC; j_call: TRBJ2-4; v_call: TRBV9; d_call: NA; clone_size: NA
cdr3_aa: CASSLWGESSYEQYF; cdr3_nt: TGTGCCAGCAGCTTATGGGGGGAGAGCTCCTACGAGCAGTACTTC; j_call: TRBJ2-7; v_call: TRBV7-2; d_call: NA; clone_size: few
cdr3_aa: CASSLSDPSYEQYF; cdr3_nt: TGCGCCAGCAGCTTGTCAGATCCCTCCTACGAGCAGTACTTC; j_call: TRBJ2-7; v_call: TRBV5-1; d_call: NA; clone_size: NA
cdr3_aa: CASSPQTGQETQYF; cdr3_nt: TGCGCCAGCAGCCCACAGACAGGCCAAGAGACCCAGTACTTC; j_call: TRBJ2-5; v_call: TRBV4-1; d_call: NA; clone_size: NA
cdr3_aa: CASRRLAGVPSSTDTQYF; cdr3_nt: TGCGCCAGCAGACGACTAGCGGGAGTTCCCTCGAGCACAGATACGCAGTATTTT; j_call: TRBJ2-3; v_call: TRBV5-1; d_call: TRBD2; clone_size: NA
cdr3_aa: CVRSERQGRPNEKLFF; cdr3_nt: TGTGTCAGAAGCGAAAGACAGGGTCGGCCTAATGAAAAACTGTTTTTT; j_call: TRBJ1-4; v_call: TRBV7-5; d_call: NA; clone_size: NA
cdr3_aa: CASSKDRGYTEAFF; cdr3_nt: TGTGCCAGCAGTAAGGACAGGGGATACACTGAAGCTTTCTTT; j_call: TRBJ1-1; v_call: TRBV2; d_call: TRBD1; clone_size: NA
cdr3_aa: CASSEGRGTEQYF; cdr3_nt: TGTGCCAGCAGTGAAGGGCGGGGAACCGAGCAGTACTTC; j_call: TRBJ2-7; v_call: TRBV6-1; d_call: NA; clone_size: NA
cdr3_aa: CSVELDRYAYEQYF; cdr3_nt: TGCAGCGTTGAACTGGACAGGTACGCCTACGAGCAGTACTTC; j_call: TRBJ2-7; v_call: TRBV29-1; d_call: TRBD1; clone_size: NA
cdr3_aa: CASGLGLSNEQFF; cdr3_nt: TGTGCTAGTGGTTTGGGACTCTCCAATGAGCAGTTCTTC; j_call: TRBJ2-1; v_call: TRBV12-5; d_call: NA; clone_size: once
cdr3_aa: CASSSRAPQETQYF; cdr3_nt: TGTGCCAGCAGCTCGAGGGCGCCCCAAGAGACCCAGTACTTC; j_call: TRBJ2-5; v_call: TRBV11-2; d_call: NA; clone_size: once
cdr3_aa: CAWTTGGSGANVLTF; cdr3_nt: TGTGCCTGGACCACAGGGGGCTCTGGGGCCAACGTCCTGACTTTC; j_call: TRBJ2-6; v_call: TRBV30; d_call: TRBD1; clone_size: once
cdr3_aa: CASSGGLAAGFYEQYF; cdr3_nt: TGCGCCAGCAGCGGGGGACTAGCTGCCGGCTTTTACGAGCAGTACTTC; j_call: TRBJ2-7; v_call: TRBV5-1; d_call: TRBD2; clone_size: NA
cdr3_aa: CAWSVDSWYGYTF; cdr3_nt: TGTGCCTGGAGTGTGGACTCTTGGTATGGCTACACCTTC; j_call: TRBJ1-2; v_call: TRBV30; d_call: NA; clone_size: NA
cdr3_aa: CASREGTGGTDTQYF; cdr3_nt: TGTGCCAGCAGGGAAGGGACAGGGGGCACAGATACGCAGTATTTT; j_call: TRBJ2-3; v_call: TRBV27; d_call: TRBD1; clone_size: NA
cdr3_aa: CASSRAGGETQYF; cdr3_nt: TGTGCCAGCAGCCGGGCCGGAGGGGAGACCCAGTACTTC; j_call: TRBJ2-5; v_call: TRBV3-1/TRBV3-2; d_call: NA; clone_size: once
cdr3_aa: CASSQGLADYEQYF; cdr3_nt: TGCGCCAGCAGCCAAGGACTAGCAGATTACGAGCAGTACTTC; j_call: TRBJ2-7; v_call: TRBV4-1; d_call: TRBD2; clone_size: few
cdr3_aa: CASSPGGGAGNTIYF; cdr3_nt: TGCGCCAGCAGCCCTGGGGGGGGAGCTGGAAACACCATATATTTT; j_call: TRBJ1-3; v_call: TRBV4-1; d_call: NA; clone_size: NA
cdr3_aa: CASSPVPLNTEAFF; cdr3_nt: TGTGCCAGCAGTCCAGTTCCCTTGAACACTGAAGCTTTCTTT; j_call: TRBJ1-1; v_call: TRBV6-5; d_call: NA; clone_size: NA
cdr3_aa: CASSMNRVLYEQYF; cdr3_nt: TGTGCCAGCAGTATGAACAGGGTCCTCTACGAGCAGTACTTC; j_call: TRBJ2-7; v_call: TRBV6-5; d_call: NA; clone_size: few
cdr3_aa: CASSPGVVVDTEAFF; cdr3_nt: TGTGCCAGCAGTCCGGGGGTGGTCGTGGACACTGAAGCTTTCTTT; j_call: TRBJ1-1; v_call: TRBV5-8; d_call: NA; clone_size: NA
cdr3_aa: CASSPPGVGQETQYF; cdr3_nt: TGTGCCAGCAGTCCTCCCGGGGTAGGCCAAGAGACCCAGTACTTC; j_call: TRBJ2-5; v_call: TRBV6-6; d_call: NA; clone_size: NA
cdr3_aa: CASSPSGQGFSYNSPLHF; cdr3_nt: TGCGCCAGCAGCCCTTCCGGACAGGGGTTCTCCTATAATTCACCCCTCCACTTT; j_call: TRBJ1-6; v_call: TRBV5-1; d_call: TRBD1; clone_size: NA
cdr3_aa: CASSYSFGLNQPQHF; cdr3_nt: TGTGCCAGCAGTTACTCTTTCGGACTCAATCAGCCCCAGCATTTT; j_call: TRBJ1-5; v_call: TRBV6-5; d_call: NA; clone_size: NA
cdr3_aa: CASSETSGLSIAKNIQYF; cdr3_nt: TGCGCCAGCAGCGAGACTAGCGGTCTATCAATAGCCAAAAACATTCAGTACTTC; j_call: TRBJ2-4; v_call: TRBV4-1; d_call: TRBD2; clone_size: NA